A single sample gave rise to the 3 T cell receptor beta chains below, sequenced in a study of T cells after yellow fever vaccination. TCRdb ran MiXCR on the 5' RACE reads and lists one entry per CDR3 protein. This table holds about 320,000 distinct CDR3 sequences, around 6.8% found once. The specimen was PBMCs, collected roughly 46 days after the first yellow fever vaccination. The origin of the receptors is a man aged 18-30 years who received the YFV17D yellow fever vaccine.

This chain links TRBV5-4 with TRBJ2-7; tentatively, D is TRBD1 (5 bases). The CDR3 runs 15 residues. V was clipped by 0 bases and J by 3 bases, with 13 bases between them. The germline CDR1 and CDR2 sequences are SGHNT and YYREEE (reference sequence). Here the CDR3 DNA reads TGTGCCAGCAGCTTGGCCCCCAGGGAAAGCTACGAGCAGTACGTC. Translated: CASSLAPRESYEQYV.

This clonotype was detected many times. V and J are TRBV4-3 and TRBJ1-2; D is undetermined. V gave up 2 bases and J gave up 0 bases, with 10 bases separating them. Germline CDR1 LGHNA, CDR2 YSLEER. CDR3 length equals 15 residues. The CDR3 nucleotides read TGCGCCAGCAGCCAACTCGGAGGGACTAACTATGGCTACACCTTC. This gives the protein CASSQLGGTNYGYTF.

This sequence joins TRBV7-9 and TRBJ2-5; D tentatively fits TRBD1 or TRBD2 (5 bases each). The CDR3 loop spans 17 amino acids. V dropped 5 bases and J dropped 4 bases, with 23 bases sitting between them. The germline gives CDR1 SEHNR, CDR2 FQNEAQ (reference sequence). CDR3 DNA sequence: TGTGCCAGCAGCCGCCAGGCCTGGGGTCGGGGCTTAGAGACCCAGTACTTC. This sequence encodes CASSRQAWGRGLETQYF.